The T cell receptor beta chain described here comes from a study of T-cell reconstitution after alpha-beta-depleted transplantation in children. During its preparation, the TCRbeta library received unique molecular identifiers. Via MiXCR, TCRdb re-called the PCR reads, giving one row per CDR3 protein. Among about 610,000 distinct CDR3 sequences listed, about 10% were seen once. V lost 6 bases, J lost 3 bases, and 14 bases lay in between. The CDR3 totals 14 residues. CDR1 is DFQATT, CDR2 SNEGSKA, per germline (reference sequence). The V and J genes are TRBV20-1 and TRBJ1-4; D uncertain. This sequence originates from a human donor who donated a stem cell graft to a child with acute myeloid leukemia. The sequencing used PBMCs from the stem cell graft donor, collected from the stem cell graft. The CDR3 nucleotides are TGCAGTGCGGGCGGCGGATCGCCTAATGAAAAACTGTTTTTT. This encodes CSAGGGSPNEKLFF.